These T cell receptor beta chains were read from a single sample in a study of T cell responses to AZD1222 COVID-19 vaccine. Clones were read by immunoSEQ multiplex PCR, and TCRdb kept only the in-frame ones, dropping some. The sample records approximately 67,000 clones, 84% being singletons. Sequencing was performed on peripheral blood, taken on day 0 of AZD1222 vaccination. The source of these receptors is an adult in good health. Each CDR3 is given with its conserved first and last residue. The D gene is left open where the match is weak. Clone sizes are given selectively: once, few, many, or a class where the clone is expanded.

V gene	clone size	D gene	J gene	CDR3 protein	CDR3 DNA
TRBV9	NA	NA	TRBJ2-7	CASSPGFDEQYF	TGTGCCAGCAGCCCCGGGTTCGACGAGCAGTACTTC
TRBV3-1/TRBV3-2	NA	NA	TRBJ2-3	CASSQKWDTQYF	TGTGCCAGCAGCCAGAAGTGGGATACGCAGTATTTT
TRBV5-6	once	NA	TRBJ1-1	CASSSVKNTEAFF	TGTGCCAGCAGCTCTGTGAAGAACACTGAAGCTTTCTTT
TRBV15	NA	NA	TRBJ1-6	CATSRGWDSPLHF	TGTGCCACCAGCAGAGGATGGGATTCACCCCTCCACTTT
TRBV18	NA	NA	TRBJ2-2	CASSPSPMAGELFF	TGTGCCAGCTCACCCTCCCCCATGGCCGGGGAGCTGTTTTTT
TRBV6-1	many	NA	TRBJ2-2	CASSAQGGHSPPGELFF	TGTGCCAGCAGTGCACAGGGAGGCCATTCCCCTCCCGGGGAGCTGTTTTTT
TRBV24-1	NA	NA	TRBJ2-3	CATSDLTDYLNTDTQYF	TGTGCCACCAGTGATTTGACAGATTATCTTAACACAGATACGCAGTATTTT
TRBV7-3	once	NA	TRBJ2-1	CASSLTGGGYNEQFF	TGTGCCAGCAGCTTAACTGGGGGCGGCTACAATGAGCAGTTCTTC
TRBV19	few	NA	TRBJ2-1	CASSEASTSYNEQFF	TGTGCCAGTAGTGAGGCCTCTACCTCCTACAATGAGCAGTTCTTC
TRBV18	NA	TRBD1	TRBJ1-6	CASSPGQGADNSPLHF	TGTGCCAGCTCACCAGGGCAGGGGGCTGATAATTCACCCCTCCACTTT
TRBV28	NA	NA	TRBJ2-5	CASSLSDWQETQYF	TGTGCCAGCAGTTTATCAGACTGGCAAGAGACCCAGTACTTC
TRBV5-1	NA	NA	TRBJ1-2	CASSLESRQSGGYTF	TGCGCCAGCAGCTTGGAGTCAAGACAGAGCGGTGGCTACACCTTC
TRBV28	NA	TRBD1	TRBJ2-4	CASSFKTGRGGNIQYF	TGTGCCAGCAGTTTTAAGACAGGGAGAGGAGGAAACATTCAGTACTTC
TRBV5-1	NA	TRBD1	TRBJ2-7	CASSDRQGSYEQYF	TGCGCCAGCAGTGACCGACAGGGTTCCTACGAGCAGTACTTC
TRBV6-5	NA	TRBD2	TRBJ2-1	CASRPLAGWYNEQFF	TGTGCCAGCAGGCCACTAGCGGGATGGTACAATGAGCAGTTCTTC
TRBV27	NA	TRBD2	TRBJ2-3	CASRSLAGPTDTQYF	TGTGCCAGCAGGTCACTAGCGGGGCCCACAGATACGCAGTATTTT
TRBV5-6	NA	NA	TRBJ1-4	CASSLFATREKLFF	TGTGCCAGCAGCTTGTTCGCAACTAGAGAAAAACTGTTTTTT
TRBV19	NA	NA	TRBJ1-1	CASLSGTEAFF	TGTGCCAGCCTGTCTGGGACTGAAGCTTTCTTT
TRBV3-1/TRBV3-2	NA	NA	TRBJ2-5	CASSQDRRARGTQYF	TGTGCCAGCAGCCAAGATCGGAGGGCCAGGGGAACCCAGTACTTC
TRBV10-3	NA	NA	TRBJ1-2	CAISGSDRANYGYTF	TGTGCCATCAGTGGATCGGACAGAGCTAACTATGGCTACACCTTC
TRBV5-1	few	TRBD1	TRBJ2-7	CASSEPAGGEQYF	TGCGCCAGCAGCGAACCCGCAGGGGGCGAGCAGTACTTC
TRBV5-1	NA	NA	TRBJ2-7	CASSEGPGKAYEQYF	TGCGCCAGCAGTGAAGGACCCGGAAAGGCCTACGAGCAGTACTTC
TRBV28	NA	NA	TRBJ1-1	CASSLHGVNLEAFF	TGTGCCAGCAGTCTCCACGGTGTAAACCTGGAAGCTTTCTTT
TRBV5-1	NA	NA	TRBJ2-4	CASSYLGLAKNIQYF	TGCGCCAGTAGCTATTTGGGGTTAGCCAAAAACATTCAGTACTTC
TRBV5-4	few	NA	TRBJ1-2	CASSLAHKARGYTF	TGTGCCAGCAGCTTGGCACATAAAGCGCGTGGCTACACCTTC
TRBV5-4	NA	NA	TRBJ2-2	CASSLPRAGSNTGELFF	TGTGCCAGCAGCTTGCCTCGGGCAGGATCAAACACCGGGGAGCTGTTTTTT
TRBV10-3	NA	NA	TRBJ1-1	CAIRGEGLVTEAFF	TGTGCCATCAGGGGGGAGGGGTTGGTTACTGAAGCTTTCTTT
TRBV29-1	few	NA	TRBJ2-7	CSVEATAREQYF	TGCAGCGTTGAAGCGACAGCTCGGGAGCAGTACTTC
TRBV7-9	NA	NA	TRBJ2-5	CASSLAQGAEETQYF	TGTGCCAGCAGCTTAGCGCAAGGGGCCGAAGAGACCCAGTACTTC
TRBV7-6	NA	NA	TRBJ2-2	CASSLRAGTGNTGELFF	TGTGCCAGCAGCTTACGGGCCGGGACGGGTAACACCGGGGAGCTGTTTTTT
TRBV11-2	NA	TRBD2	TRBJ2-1	CASSLGGGLNNEQFF	TGTGCCAGCAGCTTGGGCGGGGGGCTGAACAATGAGCAGTTCTTC
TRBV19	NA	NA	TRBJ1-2	CASSRSTGTYGYTF	TGTGCCAGTAGTAGGTCAACAGGGACCTATGGCTACACCTTC
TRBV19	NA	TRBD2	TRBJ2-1	CASSMGLAGGMNEQFF	TGTGCCAGTAGTATGGGACTAGCGGGGGGGATGAATGAGCAGTTCTTC